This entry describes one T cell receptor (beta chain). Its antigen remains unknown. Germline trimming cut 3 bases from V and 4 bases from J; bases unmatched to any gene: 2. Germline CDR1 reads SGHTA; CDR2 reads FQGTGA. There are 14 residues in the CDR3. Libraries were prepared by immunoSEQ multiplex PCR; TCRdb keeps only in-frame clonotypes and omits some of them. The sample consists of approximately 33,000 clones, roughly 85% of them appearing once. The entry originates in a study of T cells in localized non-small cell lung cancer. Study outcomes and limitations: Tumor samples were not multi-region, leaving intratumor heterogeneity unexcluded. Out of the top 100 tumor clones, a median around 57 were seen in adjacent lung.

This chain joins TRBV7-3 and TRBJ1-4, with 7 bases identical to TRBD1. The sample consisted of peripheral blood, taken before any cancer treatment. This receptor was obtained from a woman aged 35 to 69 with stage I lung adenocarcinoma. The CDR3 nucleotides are TGTGCCAGCAGCTTGACAGGGAATAATGAAAAACTGTTTTTT. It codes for CASSLTGNNEKLFF.